What follows is one T cell receptor beta chain and its context. This clone's antigen is unknown. No much larger clone is present one base from it, and per-base qualities are unavailable. The time point label, read with the paper, signifies: baseline before first vaccination. Reading the label with the study, this specimen's treatment or condition is: meningococcal conjugate vaccine given as trial control. The vaccinee samples were drawn from two UK trials, COV001 and COV002, one of which was a single-blind randomized controlled phase 2/3 trial testing AZD1222 (ChAdOx1 nCoV-19) in healthy adults. Trial participant PBMC samples were collected at day 0 and day 28 after the second dose for TCRbeta chain sequencing. These data come from a study of T cell responses to AZD1222 COVID-19 vaccine (dated by TCRdb to the early 2020s). With regard to the full study: TCR sequencing covered over 230 trial participants: about 210 given two doses of AZD1222 and 26 given two doses of MenACWY control vaccine. Enrollment into the trials was organized by age into subgroups of 18-55, 56-69 and 70-plus years, and those subgroups contained about 160, 30 and 59 TCR-sequenced participants, respectively. The investigation overall reported the following: Vaccine-associated CD4 TCRs spanned the whole spike protein, with dominant responses in regions 160-218 and 743-854. Only a handful of AZD1222 recipients were SARS-CoV-2 seropositive at baseline, limiting conclusions about previously exposed vaccinees. No day 14 peak-response samples were available, so repertoires were characterized only after the peak T cell response. Epitopes outside the regions mutated in the B.1.351 and B.1.1.7 variants were reportedly recognized by nearly half of the unique spike-specific TCRs. In the small 56-69-year group, the increase in depth fell short of significance, most likely because of low power. After two AZD1222 doses, both the breadth and the depth of spike-specific TCRs were significantly higher than at day 0 and than in MenACWY recipients. Participants were mostly white British and included more females than males, and it was suggested by the authors that clonal diversity may have been underestimated.

The CDR3 regions of human TCRbeta chains were analyzed by immunosequencing. The authors' analysis ran thus. Repertoire TCRs were checked for matches against a reference library of SARS-CoV-2-specific TCRs that had been generated using the MIRA antigen-specificity platform. Breadth was defined as the fraction of unique TCRs that were SARS-CoV-2-associated. Depth was defined as the fraction of total T cells that were SARS-CoV-2-associated. Using the MIRA data, each spike-specific TCR was assigned both to the spike region to which the TCR was reactive and to a CD4 or CD8 class. Log10-transformed breadth and depth values were compared by one-way ANOVA with Sidak's multiple comparisons tests. TCRdb re-hosts the immuneACCESS table, in-frame sequences only. Its copies lack some clones; in the studies checked, an unresolved V gene accounts for under half of them, and the cause for the rest is not known. That table is the source of V, J and clone size, and D and trimming were worked out from the DNA. Recorded for this sample are 50,000 to 85,000 clones; 75% to 85% of them occurred a single time. The ten largest clones capture 23% of the sample.

The CDR3 runs 14 amino acids, cysteine and phenylalanine included. The CDR3 DNA has 42 bases and is translated from base 1. CDR1 and CDR2 were assigned from the germline V gene (reference sequence) as MNHNY and SVGAGI. The trim is 6 bases for V and 3 bases for J, with a gap of 11 bases between the germline ends. The V gene is TRBV6-6 and the J gene is TRBJ2-2; no D gene call is confident. This sequence was found in an adult in good health. The sequences come from peripheral blood, collected on day 0 of MenACWY control vaccination. The DNA sequence is as follows: TGTGCCAGCAGCCCAATTGGTGACACCGGGGAGCTGTTTTTT. Its protein product is CASSPIGDTGELFF.